What follows describes a single TCR beta chain. J gave up 5 bases and V 1 base, and 12 bases lay outside the gene matches. Looked up from germline, CDR1 is SGHTA and CDR2 is FQGTGA. The CDR3 runs 17 residues. This record comes from a study of OX40 agonist ivuxolimab in advanced cancers. Clones were sequenced by immunoSEQ multiplex PCR, and TCRdb holds only the in-frame ones, with some missing. The sample yields some 85,000 clones, around nine tenths seen once. The specimen comprised CD4+ or CD8+ T cells sorted from blood, sampled in a trial of the OX40 agonist ivuxolimab. The chain has TRBV7-3 and TRBJ1-1; 8 nucleotides line up with TRBD1. The receptor's source is an adult with an advanced solid tumor such as melanoma, head and neck, liver or kidney cancer. In DNA form, the CDR3 reads TGTGCCAGCAGCTTAAGGGCAGGAGGACAGGGTGGAACTGAAGCTTTCTTT. Translating gives CASSLRAGGQGGTEAFF.